A single sample gave rise to the 13 T cell receptor beta chains below, sequenced in a study of shared T cell receptors in the human thymus. TCRdb's copy holds only in-frame clones and misses some; the assay was immunoSEQ multiplex PCR. The data contain some 700,000 clones, around nine tenths of them singletons. The sample also formed part of further work on human thymus T cells.

Sequences were obtained from thymocytes. Receptor source: a boy less than two years old with a congenital heart defect.

V is TRBV23-1 and J is TRBJ1-2; 7 positions match TRBD1. TRBV23-1 is designated an ORF whose function remains uncertain. With V trimmed by 5 bases and J by 8 bases, 8 bases remained unmatched. This CDR3 comprises 13 residues. In nucleotides, the CDR3 is TGCGCCAGCAGTGGGGGCACAGGGGAAGGCTACACCTTC. Translation: CASSGGTGEGYTF.

This clone was detected only once. This chain joins TRBV27 and TRBJ2-6, with 11 bases that match TRBD2. Losses at the gene ends were 5 bases for V and 1 base for J; bases not matched to a gene: 16. Germline loops: CDR1 MNHEY, CDR2 SMNVEV (reference sequence). The CDR3 consists of 21 residues. This chain's CDR3 is CASSILPGVAGGSSGANVLTF. CDR3 DNA sequence: TGTGCCAGCAGTATCCTCCCCGGGGTAGCGGGAGGGTCTTCTGGGGCCAACGTCCTGACTTTC.

The chain combines TRBV25-1 with TRBJ2-5; 8 bases are a match to TRBD2. V shed 2 bases, J shed 4 bases, and the junction held 6 bases outside the gene matches. The CDR3 consists of 15 residues. Germline CDR1 MGHDK, CDR2 SYGVNS. Here the CDR3 DNA reads TGTGCCAGCAGTGAAGATCCGACTAGCGTAGAGACCCAGTACTTC. This codes for CASSEDPTSVETQYF. The full variable domain, rest sourced from reference TRBV25-1 and TRBJ2-5, is EADIYQTPRYLVIGTGKKITLECSQTMGHDKMYWYQQDPGMELHLIHYSYGVNSTEKGDLSSESTVSRIRTEHFPLTLESARPSHTSQYLCASSEDPTSVETQYFGPGTRLLVL.

About this clone itself: The same CDR3 is also encoded by other DNA sequences in this sample. This chain links TRBV5-4 with TRBJ2-7, with TRBD2 as a possible D gene (6 bases). V was clipped by 0 bases and J by 5 bases, with 6 bases between them. The CDR3 totals 12 residues. CDR1 is SGHNT, CDR2 YYREEE, per germline (reference sequence). The CDR3 region is CASSLGLDEQYF. In DNA, the CDR3 is TGTGCCAGCAGCTTGGGACTAGACGAGCAGTACTTC.

The rearrangement links TRBV28 to TRBJ1-5, with 10 nucleotides matching TRBD1. CDR3 length: 16 residues. The germline CDR1 and CDR2 sequences are MDHEN and SYDVKM. With V trimmed by 2 bases and J by 2 bases, 3 bases remained unmatched. The CDR3 reads CASSLGQGGRNQPQHF. CDR3 nucleotides: TGTGCCAGCAGTTTAGGACAGGGGGGACGCAATCAGCCCCAGCATTTT.

This chain connects TRBV2 to TRBJ2-7; TRBD2 matches at 13 bases. The germline V gene has CDR1 SNHLY and CDR2 FYNNEI. This CDR3 has 14 amino acids. V shed 8 bases and J 5 bases; nucleotides not matched to a gene: 6. DNA for the CDR3: TGTGCCAGCGGGACTAGCGGGATGTCGAACGAGCAGTACTTC. This codes for CASGTSGMSNEQYF.

This chain links TRBV10-2 with TRBJ2-7, with 8 bases matching TRBD2. CDR1 is WSHSY and CDR2 is SAAADI in the germline V gene. Trimming removed 7 bases from V and 6 bases from J; junction bases left unmatched: 14. The CDR3 is 15 amino acids. Here the CDR3 reads CASTTATSDNPEQYF. CDR3 nucleotide sequence: TGCGCCAGCACCACTGCGACTAGCGACAATCCCGAGCAGTACTTC.

V gene TRBV5-1 combines with J gene TRBJ2-5; D might be TRBD2 (5 bases). Trimming pared 2 bases from V and 2 bases from J, leaving 7 bases between. This CDR3 has 13 residues. CDR1 SGHRS and CDR2 YFSETQ come from the germline V gene. The CDR3 coding sequence is TGCGCCAGCAGCTTACTAGATCAAGAGACCCAGTACTTC. Its protein is CASSLLDQETQYF.

This clone was picked up one time. The chain combines TRBV6-1 with TRBJ1-3; D gene ambiguous. Germline V gene lookup returns CDR1 MNHNS and CDR2 SASEGT. The V end lost 4 bases, the J end lost 6 bases, and 4 bases lay between the germline ends. This CDR3 contains 11 residues. CDR3: CASSVANTIYF. DNA for the CDR3: TGTGCCAGCAGTGTGGCAAACACCATATATTTT.

This sequence joins TRBV2 and TRBJ2-2; perhaps TRBD1 as D (6 bases). Trimming shortened V by 3 bases and J by 8 bases, and 16 bases separated the two germline ends. The CDR3 extends over 15 amino acids. From germline, CDR1 is SNHLY and CDR2 FYNNEI. CDR3 region: CASSEDQGRWGELFF. The DNA for the CDR3 is TGTGCCAGCAGTGAGGATCAGGGGCGGTGGGGGGAGCTGTTTTTT.

This clone was recorded once. The genes are TRBV19 and TRBJ1-2, with D perhaps matching TRBD1 (6 bases). The V gene's germline CDR1 is LNHDA and CDR2 SQIVND (reference sequence). Trimming left V 2 bases short and J 8 bases short, with 9 bases between. The CDR3 extends over 12 amino acids. Here the CDR3 reads CASSIQGNGYTF. CDR3 DNA: TGTGCCAGTAGTATACAGGGGAACGGCTACACCTTC. Drawing the rest from reference TRBV19 and TRBJ1-2, the complete variable domain is DGGITQSPKYLFRKEGQNVTLSCEQNLNHDAMYWYRQDPGQGLRLIYYSQIVNDFQKGDIAEGYSVSREKKESFPLTVTSAQKNPTAFYLCASSIQGNGYTFGSGTRLTVV.

The chain is built from TRBV6-1 and TRBJ1-1; 7 positions agree with TRBD1. Germline loops: CDR1 MNHNS, CDR2 SASEGT. The ends lost 8 bases at V and 1 base at J; junction bases unmatched: 4. This CDR3 contains 13 residues. This CDR3 reads CASGTGENTEAFF. The DNA of the CDR3 is TGTGCCAGCGGTACAGGGGAGAACACTGAAGCTTTCTTT.

The V gene is TRBV7-9, the J gene TRBJ2-7, with TRBD1 as a possible D gene (5 bases). Germline-derived CDR1 and CDR2 are SEHNR and FQNEAQ (reference sequence). CDR3 size: 11 residues. The germline V and J ends were trimmed by 3 bases and 9 bases, with 9 bases remaining between them. CDR3 loop: CASSLGRRQYF. For the CDR3, the DNA is TGTGCCAGCAGCTTGGGGCGGAGGCAGTACTTC.